The 11 T cell receptor beta chains in this list originate from one sample, sequenced in a study of T cell responses to AZD1222 COVID-19 vaccine. Profiled with immunoSEQ multiplex PCR; TCRdb holds only in-frame clones, not every one. The sample carries about 130,000 clones, 93% recorded once. The specimen was peripheral blood, collected on day 0 of AZD1222 vaccination. Receptors were obtained from an adult in good health.

In this sample, this clone turned up once. The V call is TRBV2, the J call TRBJ1-1; D is unclear. The CDR3 covers 14 residues. CDR1 is SNHLY, CDR2 FYNNEI, per germline. Trimming stripped 7 bases from V and 0 bases from J, with 12 bases between. The CDR3 DNA follows: TGTGCCAGCATGGCAGCAGATCTGAACACTGAAGCTTTCTTT. Its translation: CASMAADLNTEAFF.

The CDR3: CASSQRTGPEAFF. As DNA, the CDR3 is TGTGCCAGCAGCCAGAGGACAGGGCCTGAAGCTTTCTTT. The chain joins TRBV3-1 (or the pseudogene TRBV3-2) to TRBJ1-1; 8 bases align to TRBD1. Germline trimming cut 3 bases from V and 6 bases from J; bases unmatched to any gene: 3. Germline CDR1 and CDR2: LGHDT and YNNKEL (reference sequence). The CDR3 sequence is 13 residues long.

V gene TRBV5-1 combines with J gene TRBJ1-5; D is unresolved. Deletions cut 0 bases from V and 1 base from J, with 5 bases between. This CDR3 spans 14 amino acids. From germline, CDR1 is SGHRS and CDR2 YFSETQ. As DNA, the CDR3 is TGCGCCAGCAGCTTGGCGGGAAGCAATCAGCCCCAGCATTTT. This encodes CASSLAGSNQPQHF.

This clone is a singleton in its sample. V and J are TRBV29-1 and TRBJ1-1; D gene ambiguous. The CDR3 length is 13 residues. Trimming stripped 4 bases from V and 4 bases from J, with 13 bases between. Germline V gene sequence: CDR1 SQVTM, CDR2 ANQGSEA. The CDR3 region is CSVASLMVTEAFF. CDR3 DNA sequence: TGCAGCGTTGCCTCCTTAATGGTCACTGAAGCTTTCTTT.

J is TRBJ1-1 and V is TRBV18; D is unresolved. The germline V gene encodes CDR1 KGHSH and CDR2 LQKENI. The CDR3 covers 13 residues. V lost 0 bases and J lost 6, with 8 bases in between. This CDR3 is CASSPPGTAEAFF. The DNA of the CDR3 is TGTGCCAGCTCACCACCGGGCACTGCTGAAGCTTTCTTT.

The rearrangement uses TRBV5-5 and TRBJ1-3; perhaps TRBD1 as D (5 bases). This CDR3 contains 16 residues. CDR1 and CDR2 from the germline V gene are SGHKS and YYEKEE (reference sequence). V lost 0 bases and J lost 1, with 11 bases in between. The CDR3: CASSLGAGESGNTIYF. For the CDR3, the DNA is TGTGCCAGCAGCTTGGGTGCGGGGGAATCTGGAAACACCATATATTTT.

The chain has TRBV3-1 (or the pseudogene TRBV3-2) and TRBJ1-3; no clear D gene. V shed 4 bases and J shed 4 bases, with 5 bases lying between them. The germline gives CDR1 LGHDT, CDR2 YNNKEL (reference sequence). The CDR3 extends over 12 amino acids. The DNA of the CDR3 is TGTGCCAGCAGCCCTGCGGGAAACACCATATATTTT. Encoded protein: CASSPAGNTIYF.

This sequence joins TRBV11-2 and TRBJ1-1; 8 bases are a match to TRBD1. The ends lost 7 bases at V and 0 bases at J; junction bases unmatched: 4. Germline assignment: CDR1 SGHAT and CDR2 FQNNGV. CDR3 length: 14 residues. The CDR3 loop reads CASTKTGVNTEAFF. The DNA for the CDR3 is TGTGCCAGCACCAAGACAGGGGTGAACACTGAAGCTTTCTTT.

This sequence joins TRBV19 and TRBJ1-4, with D unclear. This CDR3 region has 16 residues. The germline V gene has CDR1 LNHDA and CDR2 SQIVND (reference sequence). V was clipped by 0 bases and J by 8 bases, with 16 bases between them. CDR3 amino acids: CASSIDFRLYGEKLFF. The DNA for the CDR3 is TGTGCCAGTAGTATAGATTTCCGGCTCTATGGGGAAAAACTGTTTTTT.

This clone was detected a few times. The chain combines TRBV11-3 with TRBJ1-1, with D unclear. This CDR3 spans 13 amino acids. CDR1 and CDR2 from the germline V gene are SGHNT and YENEEA. Trimming cost V 2 bases and J 2 bases, with 6 bases left between them. The CDR3 protein is CASSLRRNTEAFF. The CDR3, as DNA: TGTGCCAGCAGCTTACGGAGAAACACTGAAGCTTTCTTT.

V and J are TRBV5-1 and TRBJ2-1; D might be TRBD1 or TRBD2, each matching 5 bases. The CDR3 has 11 amino acids. Germline V CDR1 and CDR2: SGHRS, YFSETQ. V was clipped by 2 bases and J by 9 bases, with 6 bases between them. The CDR3 sequence: CASSFGGEQFF. The CDR3, as DNA: TGCGCCAGCAGCTTTGGGGGTGAGCAGTTCTTC.